This T cell receptor (beta chain) was profiled in a study of T cell responses to AZD1222 COVID-19 vaccine. Assay: immunoSEQ multiplex PCR; the TCRdb copy retains only in-frame clones and omits some. The sample carries approximately 120,000 clones, approximately 89% recorded once. V lost 7 bases, J lost 5 bases, and 17 bases lay in between. The length of the CDR3 is 15 residues. Germline V gives CDR1 SGHTA, CDR2 FQGNSA. The sequence came from an adult who received the AZD1222 COVID-19 vaccine. Sequences were derived from peripheral blood, sampled 28 days after the second AZD1222 dose. The genes are TRBV7-2 and TRBJ2-2; D not resolved. CDR3 region: CASTSLGVSTGELFF. The CDR3, as DNA: TGTGCCAGCACCTCCCTCGGTGTATCAACCGGGGAGCTGTTTTTT.